This entry describes one T cell receptor (beta chain). The data derive from a study of T cell changes during pregnancy in multiple sclerosis. CDR1 and CDR2 from the germline V gene are LNHDA and SQIVND (reference sequence). Trimming removed 2 bases from V and 1 base from J; junction bases left unmatched: 8. The CDR3 contains 17 residues. Generated by immunoSEQ multiplex PCR, the TCRdb table keeps only in-frame clones and is missing some. The sample lists some 70,000 clones, 80% to 95% occurring once. The source of this sequence is a female donor in good health, enrolled as a control in a pregnancy study. The chain employs TRBV19 and TRBJ2-3; 8 nucleotides match TRBD2. The sample here was peripheral blood, taken after pregnancy. The CDR3 coding sequence is TGTGCCAGTAGTATACGTCTTAGCGGGGTCGGCACAGATACGCAGTATTTT. It codes for CASSIRLSGVGTDTQYF. Filled out from reference TRBV19 and TRBJ2-3, the complete variable domain reads DGGITQSPKYLFRKEGQNVTLSCEQNLNHDAMYWYRQDPGQGLRLIYYSQIVNDFQKGDIAEGYSVSREKKESFPLTVTSAQKNPTAFYLCASSIRLSGVGTDTQYFGPGTRLTVL.